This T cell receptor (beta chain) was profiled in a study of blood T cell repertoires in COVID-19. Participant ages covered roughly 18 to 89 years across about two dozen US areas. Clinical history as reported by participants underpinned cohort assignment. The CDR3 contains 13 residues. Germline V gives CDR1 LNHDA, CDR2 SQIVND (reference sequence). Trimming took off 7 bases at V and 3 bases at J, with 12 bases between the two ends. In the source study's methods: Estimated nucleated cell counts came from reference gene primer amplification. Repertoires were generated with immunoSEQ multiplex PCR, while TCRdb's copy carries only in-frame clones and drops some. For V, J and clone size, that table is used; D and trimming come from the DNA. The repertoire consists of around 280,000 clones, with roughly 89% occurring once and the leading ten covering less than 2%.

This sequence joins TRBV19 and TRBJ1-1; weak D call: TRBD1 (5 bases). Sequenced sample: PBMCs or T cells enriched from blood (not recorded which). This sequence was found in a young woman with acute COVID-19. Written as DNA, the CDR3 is TGTGCCAGTACTCCAGGGTTAGACACTGAAGCTTTCTTT. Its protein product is CASTPGLDTEAFF.